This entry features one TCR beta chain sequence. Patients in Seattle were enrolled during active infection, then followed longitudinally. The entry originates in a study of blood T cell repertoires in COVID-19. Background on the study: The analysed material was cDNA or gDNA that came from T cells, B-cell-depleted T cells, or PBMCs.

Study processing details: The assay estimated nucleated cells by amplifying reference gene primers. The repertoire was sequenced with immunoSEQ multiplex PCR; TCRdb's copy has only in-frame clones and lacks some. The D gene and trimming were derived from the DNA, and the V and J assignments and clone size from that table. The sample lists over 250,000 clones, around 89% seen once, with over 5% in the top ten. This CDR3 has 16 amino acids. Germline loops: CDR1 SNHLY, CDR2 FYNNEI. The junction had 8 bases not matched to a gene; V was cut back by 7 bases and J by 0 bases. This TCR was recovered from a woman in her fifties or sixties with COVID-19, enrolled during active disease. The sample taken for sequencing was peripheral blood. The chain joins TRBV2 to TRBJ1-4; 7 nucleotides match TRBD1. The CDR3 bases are TGTGCCAGCAATCGGGACAGACTTGCAACTAATGAAAAACTGTTTTTT. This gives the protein CASNRDRLATNEKLFF.